This T cell receptor beta chain was found in a study of T-cell reconstitution after alpha-beta-depleted transplantation in children. Unique molecular identifiers tagged the TCRbeta library. MiXCR, run by TCRdb on the PCR reads, gives a single entry per CDR3 protein. This table has approximately 1,000,000 distinct CDR3 sequences, about 31% appearing once. Findings of the study overall: Day-60 TCRbeta diversity that was high in some patients was derived from surviving recipient T cells and thymic progenitors.

Trimming stripped 3 bases from V and 1 base from J, with 9 bases between. The CDR3 is made up of 14 amino acids. This clonotype was detected a few times. Its antigen is undetermined. The material was PBMCs, mostly from graft donor cells, obtained 360 days after TCRalphabeta/CD19-depleted stem cell transplant. The clonotype comes from a boy younger than two who had a stem cell transplant for SCID, so the T cells may come from the graft donor. V gene TRBV12-3 or TRBV12-4 combines with J gene TRBJ1-1; D is undetermined. The CDR3 loop is CASSFEFRNTEAFF. The CDR3 nucleotides read TGTGCCAGCAGTTTTGAGTTTCGGAACACTGAAGCTTTCTTT.